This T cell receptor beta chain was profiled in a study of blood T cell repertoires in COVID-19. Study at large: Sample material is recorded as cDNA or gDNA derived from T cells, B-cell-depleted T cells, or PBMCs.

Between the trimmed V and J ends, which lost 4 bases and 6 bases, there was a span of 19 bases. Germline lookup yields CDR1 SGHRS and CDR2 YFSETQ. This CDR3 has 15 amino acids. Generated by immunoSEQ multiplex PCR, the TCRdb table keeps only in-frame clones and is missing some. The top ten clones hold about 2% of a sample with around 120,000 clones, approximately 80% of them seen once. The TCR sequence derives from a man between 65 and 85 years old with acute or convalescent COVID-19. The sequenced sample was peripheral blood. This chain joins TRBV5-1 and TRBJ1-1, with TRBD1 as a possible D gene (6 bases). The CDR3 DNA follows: TGCGCCAGCAGCGACAAACCTCAGGGGAATGCTGAAGCTTTCTTT. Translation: CASSDKPQGNAEAFF.